The 14 T cell receptor beta chains given below trace back to one sample, sequenced in a study of T cell responses to AZD1222 COVID-19 vaccine. Method: immunoSEQ multiplex PCR; TCRdb's copy keeps in-frame clones and lacks some. The repertoire holds some 170,000 clones, roughly 92% seen once, with 2% to 3% in the top ten. The starting material was peripheral blood, obtained on day 0 of AZD1222 vaccination. The receptor source for this set is an adult in good health.

The J gene is TRBJ2-1, the V gene TRBV5-1; the match to TRBD2 covers 10 bases. V lost 3 bases to trimming and J lost 5 bases; unmatched junction nucleotides: 8. Germline V gene lookup returns CDR1 SGHRS and CDR2 YFSETQ. The CDR3 covers 16 residues. The CDR3 protein is CASSSQLAGWDNEQFF. The CDR3 DNA reads as TGCGCCAGCAGCTCCCAACTAGCGGGATGGGACAATGAGCAGTTCTTC.

This chain connects TRBV7-9 to TRBJ2-1; 10 bases align to TRBD2. The length of the CDR3 is 15 residues. Germline V CDR1 and CDR2: SEHNR, FQNEAQ (reference sequence). After removal of 8 bases from V and 2 bases from J, the junction contained 6 bases not matched to a gene. CDR3 sequence (DNA): TGTGCCAGCGTTACGGGACTAGCGACCTACAATGAGCAGTTCTTC. Amino acids: CASVTGLATYNEQFF.

The chain links TRBV6-6 to TRBJ1-3; D gene uncertain. The CDR3 has 16 residues. The germline V gene encodes CDR1 MNHNY and CDR2 SVGAGI (reference sequence). V lost 0 bases and J lost 1, with 10 bases in between. The CDR3 nucleotides read TGTGCCAGCAGTTACTCCTCAGCTGAATCTGGAAACACCATATATTTT. It specifies CASSYSSAESGNTIYF.

This clone was seen a single time. The rearrangement links TRBV3-1 (or the pseudogene TRBV3-2) to TRBJ1-2; 7 bases map to TRBD1. V lost 7 bases to trimming and J lost 2 bases; unmatched junction nucleotides: 7. Germline CDR1 and CDR2: LGHDT and YNNKEL (reference sequence). The CDR3 loop spans 14 amino acids. CDR3 region: CASTPGQRNYGYTF. The CDR3 DNA is TGTGCCAGCACCCCGGGACAGAGAAACTATGGCTACACCTTC.

The table lists this clone with a count of one. The chain combines TRBV19 with TRBJ1-1, with D unclear. Per germline, CDR1 LNHDA and CDR2 SQIVND (reference sequence). This CDR3 has 14 amino acids. Trimming cost V 6 bases and J 0 bases, with 11 bases left between them. The CDR3 here is CASRLPAMNTEAFF. CDR3 bases: TGTGCCAGTAGACTTCCGGCCATGAACACTGAAGCTTTCTTT.

The V call is TRBV10-1, the J call TRBJ2-1; D uncertain. The CDR3 extends over 14 amino acids. CDR1 is WNHNN and CDR2 is SYGVQD in the germline V gene (reference sequence). Trimming took 3 bases from V and 5 from J, leaving 11 bases between them. This CDR3 is CASSDAMGNNEQFF. DNA for the CDR3: TGCGCCAGCAGTGACGCTATGGGTAACAATGAGCAGTTCTTC.

The chain couples TRBV5-1 to TRBJ2-2; perhaps TRBD2 as D (6 bases). CDR1 is SGHRS, CDR2 YFSETQ, per germline. This CDR3 comprises 15 residues. Trimming pared 7 bases from V and 5 bases from J, leaving 18 bases between. CDR3 DNA: TGCGCCAGCGGAAAAGGCGGTGGGGGGACCGGGGAGCTGTTTTTT. This encodes CASGKGGGGTGELFF. Looking up the rest from reference TRBV5-1 and TRBJ2-2 gives the full variable domain: KAGVTQTPRYLIKTRGQQVTLSCSPISGHRSVSWYQQTPGQGLQFLFEYFSETQRNKGNFPGRFSGRQFSNSRSEMNVSTLELGDSALYLCASGKGGGGTGELFFGEGSRLTVL.

The rearrangement joins TRBV7-9 to TRBJ2-7; possibly TRBD1 for D (6 bases). Deletions cut 5 bases from V and 4 bases from J, with 18 bases between. This CDR3 comprises 15 residues. The V gene's germline CDR1 is SEHNR and CDR2 FQNEAQ (reference sequence). In nucleotides, the CDR3 is TGTGCCAGCAGCATCGGGACACATGTTGCTTACGAGCAGTACTTC. Residues: CASSIGTHVAYEQYF.

The J gene is TRBJ1-2, the V gene TRBV10-3; 7 bases are a match to TRBD1. V shed 6 bases, J shed 8 bases, and the junction held 9 bases outside the gene matches. Germline CDR1 and CDR2: ENHRY and SYGVKD. The CDR3 is 13 residues long. The CDR3 DNA is TGTGCCATCAGCTTTGGACAGGCGGAAGGCTACACCTTC. Translating gives CAISFGQAEGYTF.

The rearrangement uses TRBV4-2 and TRBJ1-2, with TRBD1 as a possible D gene (6 bases). Looked up from germline, CDR1 is LGHNA and CDR2 is YNFKEQ. With 0 bases removed from V and 4 bases from J, the gap between germline ends came to 27 bases. The CDR3 totals 20 residues. CDR3 residues: CASSQDLAGAPPLSSYGYTF. CDR3 bases: TGTGCCAGCAGCCAAGATCTCGCGGGGGCCCCACCCCTATCTAGCTATGGCTACACCTTC.

V gene TRBV7-7 combines with J gene TRBJ2-7; 7 bases map to TRBD1. After removal of 5 bases from V and 6 bases from J, the junction contained 10 bases not matched to a gene. This CDR3 has 14 amino acids. Germline V gene sequence: CDR1 SSHAT, CDR2 FNYEAQ (reference sequence). The CDR3 DNA sequence: TGTGCCAGCAGCCGGGGACAGAAAGATGGCGAGCAGTACTTC. Translated, it gives CASSRGQKDGEQYF. Together with reference TRBV7-7 and TRBJ2-7, the CDR3 gives the full variable domain: GAGVSQSPRYKVTKRGQDVTLRCDPISSHATLYWYQQALGQGPEFLTYFNYEAQPDKSGLPSDRFSAERPEGSISTLTIQRTEQRDSAMYRCASSRGQKDGEQYFGPGTRLTVT.

The chain combines TRBV5-1 with TRBJ1-4; D is perhaps TRBD1 (5 bases). Trimming removed 4 bases from V and 6 bases from J, with 16 bases in between. The length of the CDR3 is 15 residues. Germline loops: CDR1 SGHRS, CDR2 YFSETQ. CDR3 bases: TGCGCCAGCAGCCCCGGGGGGGAGAAGGATGAAAAACTGTTTTTT. Encoded protein: CASSPGGEKDEKLFF.

The gene calls are TRBV19 and TRBJ2-7, with TRBD2 identical over 13 bases. Trimming removed 5 bases from V and 7 bases from J; junction bases left unmatched: 8. This CDR3 region has 15 residues. Germline CDR1 reads LNHDA; CDR2 reads SQIVND (reference sequence). The CDR3 nucleotides are TGTGCCAGTAGTTTCGGACTAGCGGGAGTGGAAGAGCAGTACTTC. Translating gives CASSFGLAGVEEQYF.

The V call is TRBV18, the J call TRBJ2-7; 7 nucleotides line up with TRBD2. V was pared by 2 bases and J by 0 bases, with 7 bases of the junction left unmatched. The length of the CDR3 is 16 residues. Germline V gives CDR1 KGHSH, CDR2 LQKENI. For the CDR3, the DNA is TGTGCCAGCTCACCAGTGGTGCGGGGGAGCTCCTACGAGCAGTACTTC. Amino acids: CASSPVVRGSSYEQYF.